These 3 T cell receptor beta chains came from one sample sequenced in a study of blood T cell repertoires in COVID-19. Measured with immunoSEQ multiplex PCR; TCRdb has only the in-frame clones, and not every one. The sample has around 60,000 clones, 75% to 85% seen once. Sequencing was performed on peripheral blood. These receptor sequences come from a woman between 55 and 75 years old with acute or convalescent COVID-19.

V usage is TRBV6-6 and J usage is TRBJ2-3, with TRBD2 matching over 7 bases. Unmatched junction bases numbered 17, after V lost 5 bases and J lost 6 bases. The germline V gene has CDR1 MNHNY and CDR2 SVGAGI (reference sequence). The CDR3 is made up of 17 amino acids. This chain's CDR3 is CASSPLPKRSGRDTQYF. CDR3 in DNA: TGTGCCAGCAGTCCCCTCCCTAAGAGGTCCGGGAGGGATACGCAGTATTTT.

The chain links TRBV5-3 to TRBJ1-1; possible D gene TRBD1, 5 bases. TRBV5-3 is marked as an open reading frame, function uncertain. V was clipped by 0 bases and J by 5 bases, with 20 bases between them. The CDR3 loop spans 17 amino acids. DNA of the CDR3: TGTGCCAGAAGCTTGGTTGTCGGCGGGGCGGTCGGGACTGAAGCTTTCTTT. It is translated as CARSLVVGGAVGTEAFF.

The rearrangement joins TRBV4-1 to TRBJ1-3, with D possibly matching TRBD1 (5 bases). The CDR3 contains 14 residues. In germline, CDR1 is MGHRA, CDR2 YSYEKL. Trimming cost V 0 bases and J 4 bases, with 7 bases left between them. Here the CDR3 DNA reads TGCGCCAGCAGCCAAGAACAGGTGGGAAACACCATATATTTT. It specifies CASSQEQVGNTIYF.